Included here is one T cell receptor (beta chain) sequence, with context. The assay was immunoSEQ multiplex PCR, and TCRdb's table has in-frame clones only and misses some. Here the sample spans 6,000 to 9,000 clones, about 91% being singletons. These data come from a study of T cell clonotyping in hematopoietic cell transplantation. This CDR3 has 18 residues. V lost 6 bases to trimming and J lost 3 bases; unmatched junction nucleotides: 16. Germline lookup yields CDR1 MNHEY and CDR2 SMNVEV (reference sequence). Material: PBMCs, obtained 100 days after allogeneic stem cell transplant. This clonotype originated in a male patient aged 18-30 years who had an allogeneic stem cell transplant from a related donor, so the T cells may come from the graft donor. Some clones in this sample may be carry-over from other donors' samples. The rearrangement links TRBV27 to TRBJ1-2, with TRBD1 matching over 10 bases. CDR3 nucleotide sequence: TGTGCCAGCAGGCCATGGGCTTCACGCGGGACAGGGGACTATGGCTACACCTTC. Residues: CASRPWASRGTGDYGYTF.